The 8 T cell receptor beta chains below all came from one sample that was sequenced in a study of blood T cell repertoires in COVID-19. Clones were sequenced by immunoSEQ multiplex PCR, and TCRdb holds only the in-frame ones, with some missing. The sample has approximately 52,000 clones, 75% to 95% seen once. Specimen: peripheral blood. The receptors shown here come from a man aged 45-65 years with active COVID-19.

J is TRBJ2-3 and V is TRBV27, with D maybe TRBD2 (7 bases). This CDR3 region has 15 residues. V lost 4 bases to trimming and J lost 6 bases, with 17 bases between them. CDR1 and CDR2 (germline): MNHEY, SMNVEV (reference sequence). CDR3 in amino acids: CASSWEGGKGDTQYF. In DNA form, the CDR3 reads TGTGCCAGCAGTTGGGAGGGGGGTAAGGGCGATACGCAGTATTTT.

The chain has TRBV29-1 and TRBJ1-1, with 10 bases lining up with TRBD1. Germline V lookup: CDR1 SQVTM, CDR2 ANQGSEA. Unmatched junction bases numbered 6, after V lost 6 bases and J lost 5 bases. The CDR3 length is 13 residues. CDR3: CSVTRQGATEAFF. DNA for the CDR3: TGCAGCGTCACGCGACAGGGGGCGACTGAAGCTTTCTTT.

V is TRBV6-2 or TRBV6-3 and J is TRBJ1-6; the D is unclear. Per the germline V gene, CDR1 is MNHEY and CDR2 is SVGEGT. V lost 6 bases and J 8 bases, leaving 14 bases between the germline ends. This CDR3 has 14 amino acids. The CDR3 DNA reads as TGTGCCAGCAGCTTCTTTAGTTTCGATTCACCCCTCCACTTT. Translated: CASSFFSFDSPLHF.

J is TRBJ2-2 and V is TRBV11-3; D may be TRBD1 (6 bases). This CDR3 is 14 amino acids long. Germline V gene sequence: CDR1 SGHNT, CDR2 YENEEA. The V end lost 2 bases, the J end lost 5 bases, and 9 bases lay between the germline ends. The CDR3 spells CASSLSGATGELFF. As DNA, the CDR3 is TGTGCCAGCAGCTTATCAGGGGCTACCGGGGAGCTGTTTTTT.

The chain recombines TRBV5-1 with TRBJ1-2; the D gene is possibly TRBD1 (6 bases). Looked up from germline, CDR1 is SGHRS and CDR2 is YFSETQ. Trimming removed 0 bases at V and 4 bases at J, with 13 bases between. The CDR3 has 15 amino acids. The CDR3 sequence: CASSLDGQLLYGYTF. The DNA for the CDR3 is TGCGCCAGCAGCTTGGATGGACAGCTCCTCTATGGCTACACCTTC.

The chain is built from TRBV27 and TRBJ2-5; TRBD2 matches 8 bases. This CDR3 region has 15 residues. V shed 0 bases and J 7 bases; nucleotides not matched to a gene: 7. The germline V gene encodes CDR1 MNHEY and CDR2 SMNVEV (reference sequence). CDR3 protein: CASSLSGGGPRTQYF. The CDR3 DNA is TGTGCCAGCAGTTTATCGGGCGGGGGGCCACGGACCCAGTACTTC.

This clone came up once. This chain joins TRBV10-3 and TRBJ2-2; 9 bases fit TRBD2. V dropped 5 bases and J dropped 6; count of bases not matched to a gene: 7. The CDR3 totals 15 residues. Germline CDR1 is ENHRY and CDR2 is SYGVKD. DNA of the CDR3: TGTGCCATCAGTTTTAGCGGGAGCGGGGCCGGGGAGCTGTTTTTT. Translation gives CAISFSGSGAGELFF.

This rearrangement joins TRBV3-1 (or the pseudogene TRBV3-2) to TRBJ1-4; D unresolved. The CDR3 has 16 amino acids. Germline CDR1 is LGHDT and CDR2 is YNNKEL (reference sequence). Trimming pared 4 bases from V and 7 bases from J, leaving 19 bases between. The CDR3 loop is CASSPTRLRKAEKLFF. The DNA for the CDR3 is TGTGCCAGCAGCCCTACCCGACTTCGAAAGGCTGAAAAACTGTTTTTT.